This TCR beta chain was identified in a study of OX40 agonist ivuxolimab in advanced cancers. Overall study results and limits: The study found that CD8+ T cells averaged more expanded clones than CD4+.

Anyone with autoimmune disease history or systemic immunosuppression was excluded. Some clones are missing from TCRdb's copy, which holds only in-frame ones; the method was immunoSEQ multiplex PCR. Among 97,000 or so clones listed, around 90% were seen once. Trimming removed 3 bases from V and 11 bases from J; junction bases left unmatched: 13. The CDR3 sequence is 15 residues long. CDR1 and CDR2 from the germline V gene are SEHNR and FQNEAQ (reference sequence). About this clone: Its target is unknown.

The chain couples TRBV7-9 to TRBJ2-1; 7 nucleotides match TRBD2. The material sequenced was CD4+ or CD8+ T cells sorted from blood, taken in a trial of the OX40 agonist ivuxolimab. This TCR came from an adult with an advanced solid tumor such as melanoma, head and neck, liver or kidney cancer. CDR3 sequence (DNA): TGTGCCAGCAGCTTTTGGGGACGGGAGGCCATCAAGCAGTTCTTC. Its translation is CASSFWGREAIKQFF.